Presented here are 2 T cell receptor beta chains from one specimen sequenced in a study of cytomegalovirus exposure and HLA in healthy donors (dated 2017 in TCRdb). Preparation of the library involved the immunoSEQ multiplex PCR assay. The multiplex PCR relied on a mix of 60 forward primers for TCR Vbeta segments and 13 reverse primers for TCR Jbeta segments. TCRdb took this table from immuneACCESS and kept in-frame rearrangements with V and J called. Such tables lack part of the clones; where checked against another copy, unresolved V genes explain under half of the gap, and the rest is unexplained. This sample has fewer than 250,000 clones in its table, and more than 80% of those were observed once. 2.9% of the sample rests with the top ten. Sequencing input: PBMCs. The receptors come from a young man in good health and CMV-seronegative.

J is TRBJ1-6 and V is TRBV27, with TRBD1 identical over 7 bases. J was trimmed by 0 bases and V by 4 bases; bases with no gene match: 0. CDR3 length: 15 amino acids. In germline, CDR1 is MNHEY, CDR2 SMNVEV (reference sequence). This chain's CDR3 is CASSWDSSYNSPLHF. The CDR3 DNA is TGTGCCAGCAGTTGGGACAGCTCCTATAATTCACCCCTCCACTTT.

The chain joins TRBV7-2 to TRBJ2-4; D gene ambiguous. Germline V gene lookup returns CDR1 SGHTA and CDR2 FQGNSA. Trimming cost V 6 bases and J 0 bases, with 6 bases left between them. This CDR3 comprises 13 residues. The CDR3: CASRPIAKNIQYF. CDR3 DNA sequence: TGTGCCAGCAGACCTATAGCCAAAAACATTCAGTACTTC.